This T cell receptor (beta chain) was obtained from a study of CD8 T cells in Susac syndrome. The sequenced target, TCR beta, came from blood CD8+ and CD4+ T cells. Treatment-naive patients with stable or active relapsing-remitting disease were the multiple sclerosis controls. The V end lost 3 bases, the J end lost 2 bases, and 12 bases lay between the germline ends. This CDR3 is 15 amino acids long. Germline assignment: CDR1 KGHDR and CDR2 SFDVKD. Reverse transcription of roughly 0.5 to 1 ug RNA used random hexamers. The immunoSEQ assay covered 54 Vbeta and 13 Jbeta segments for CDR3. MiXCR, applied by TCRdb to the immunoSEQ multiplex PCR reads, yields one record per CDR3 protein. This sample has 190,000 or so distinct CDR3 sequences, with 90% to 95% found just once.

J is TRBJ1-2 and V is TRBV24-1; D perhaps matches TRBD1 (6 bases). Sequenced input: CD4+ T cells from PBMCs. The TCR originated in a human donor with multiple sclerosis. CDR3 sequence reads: CATSDPGTGNYGYTF. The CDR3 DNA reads TGTGCCACCAGTGATCCAGGCACAGGGAACTATGGCTACACCTTC.